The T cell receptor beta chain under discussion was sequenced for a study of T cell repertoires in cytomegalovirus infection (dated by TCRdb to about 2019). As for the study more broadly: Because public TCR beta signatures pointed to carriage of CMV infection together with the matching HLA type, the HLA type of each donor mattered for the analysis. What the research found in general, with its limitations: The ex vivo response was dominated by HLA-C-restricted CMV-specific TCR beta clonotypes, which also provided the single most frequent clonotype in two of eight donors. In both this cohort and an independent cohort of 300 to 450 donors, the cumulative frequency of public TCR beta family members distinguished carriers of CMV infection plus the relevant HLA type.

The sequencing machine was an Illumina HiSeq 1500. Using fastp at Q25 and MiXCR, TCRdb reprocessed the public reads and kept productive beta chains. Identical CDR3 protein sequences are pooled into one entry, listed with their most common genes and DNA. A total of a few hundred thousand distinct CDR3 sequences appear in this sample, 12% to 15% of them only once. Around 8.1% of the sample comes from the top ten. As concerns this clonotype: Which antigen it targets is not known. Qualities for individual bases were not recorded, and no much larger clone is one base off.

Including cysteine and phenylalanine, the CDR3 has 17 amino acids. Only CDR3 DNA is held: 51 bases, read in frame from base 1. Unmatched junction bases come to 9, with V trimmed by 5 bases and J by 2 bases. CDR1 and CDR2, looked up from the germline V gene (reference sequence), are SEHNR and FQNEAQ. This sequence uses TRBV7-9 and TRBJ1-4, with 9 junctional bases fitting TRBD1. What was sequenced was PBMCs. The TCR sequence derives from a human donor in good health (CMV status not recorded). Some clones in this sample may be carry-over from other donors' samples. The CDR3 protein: CASSVNRGLKTNEKLFF. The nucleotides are TGTGCCAGCAGCGTGAACAGGGGGCTGAAGACTAATGAAAAACTGTTTTTT.